This TCR beta chain emerged from a study of healthy donors' naive CD4 and CD8 T cells. TCR libraries were built from 450 to 650 ng of total RNA by linear amplification. Authors' analysis steps: Sequencing covered around 71,000 rearranged alpha-chain transcripts across four or five healthy donors. TCRdb analysed the reads with MiXCR anew, one entry per CDR3 protein. For this entry, the V and J calls and clone size follow TCRdb and not the study's own pipeline. The sample comprises around 180,000 distinct CDR3 sequences, about 74% of which are singletons, and about 2.4% rests with the top ten. The V and J ends lost 3 bases and 9 bases respectively, with 12 bases between them. CDR3 size: 13 residues. This clonotype appeared a single time.

The receptor's source is a pool of human donors in good health; the sample pools cells from several healthy donors. V is TRBV12-3 or TRBV12-4 and J is TRBJ2-1, with D maybe TRBD2 (6 bases). Specimen: naive CD4+ and CD8+ T cells sorted from blood, pooled from several donors. The CDR3 DNA sequence: TGTGCCAGCAGTTTGACCCAACTAGCTGAGCAGTTCTTC. Amino acids: CASSLTQLAEQFF.